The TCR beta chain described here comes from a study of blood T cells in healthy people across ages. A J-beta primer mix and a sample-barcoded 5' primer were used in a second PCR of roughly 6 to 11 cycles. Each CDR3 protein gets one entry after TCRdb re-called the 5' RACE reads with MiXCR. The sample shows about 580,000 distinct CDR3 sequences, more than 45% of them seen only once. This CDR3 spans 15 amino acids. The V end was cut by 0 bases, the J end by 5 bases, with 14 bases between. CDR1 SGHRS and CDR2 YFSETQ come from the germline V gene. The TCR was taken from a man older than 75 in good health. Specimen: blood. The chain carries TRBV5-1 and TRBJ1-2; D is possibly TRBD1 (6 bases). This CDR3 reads CASSLGGGRSYGYTF. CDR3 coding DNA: TGCGCCAGCAGCTTGGGCGGGGGCAGGAGTTATGGCTACACCTTC.